These 23 T cell receptor beta chains were sequenced from one sample in a study of T cell responses to AZD1222 COVID-19 vaccine. Some clones are missing from TCRdb's copy, which holds only in-frame ones; the method was immunoSEQ multiplex PCR. The sample holds approximately 140,000 clones, more than 85% seen once. This specimen was peripheral blood, taken on day 0 of AZD1222 vaccination. The receptors shown here come from an adult in good health.

This rearrangement joins TRBV6-5 to TRBJ1-5; 7 bases are a match to TRBD1. Germline loops: CDR1 MNHEY, CDR2 SVGAGI. V was pared by 6 bases and J by 1 base, with 6 bases of the junction left unmatched. The CDR3 runs 15 residues. CDR3 sequence reads: CASRLDRASNQPQHF. The CDR3 DNA sequence: TGTGCCAGCAGGCTCGACAGGGCGAGCAATCAGCCCCAGCATTTT.

The chain combines TRBV14 with TRBJ2-1; 12 bases fit TRBD2. The CDR3 is made up of 15 amino acids. Germline assignment: CDR1 SGHDN and CDR2 FVKESK. Trimming cost V 1 base and J 9 bases; bases outside gene matches: 4. This CDR3 reads CASSQGLAGVSEQFF. CDR3 nucleotide sequence: TGTGCCAGCAGCCAAGGACTAGCGGGAGTATCTGAGCAGTTCTTC.

The V and J genes are TRBV6-6 and TRBJ1-1; D remains unclear. The V gene's germline CDR1 is MNHNY and CDR2 SVGAGI (reference sequence). The V and J ends lost 2 bases and 0 bases respectively, with 7 bases between them. The CDR3 is 14 amino acids. Here the CDR3 reads CASSYGQMNTEAFF. The DNA for the CDR3 is TGTGCCAGCAGTTACGGGCAGATGAACACTGAAGCTTTCTTT.

The chain joins TRBV6-6 to TRBJ2-7; possibly TRBD1 for D (6 bases). Trimming cost V 4 bases and J 0 bases, with 10 bases left between them. There are 14 residues in the CDR3. The germline V gene has CDR1 MNHNY and CDR2 SVGAGI (reference sequence). This chain's CDR3 is CASSSQGYSYEQYF. CDR3 nucleotides: TGTGCCAGCAGTTCACAGGGATACTCCTACGAGCAGTACTTC.

This chain's CDR3 is CASIQRNTEAFF. Written as DNA, the CDR3 is TGTGCCAGCATACAACGGAACACTGAAGCTTTCTTT. This chain connects TRBV2 to TRBJ1-1; the D is unclear. The CDR3 has 12 amino acids. Germline CDR1 reads SNHLY; CDR2 reads FYNNEI. Trimming removed 7 bases from V and 1 base from J, with 7 bases in between.

The chain couples TRBV6-1 to TRBJ2-1; D gene ambiguous. Germline V CDR1 and CDR2: MNHNS, SASEGT. V lost 3 bases, J lost 9 bases, and 3 bases lay in between. The CDR3 is 10 residues long. The CDR3 nucleotides are TGTGCCAGCAGTGAGGGTGAGCAGTTCTTC. It codes for CASSEGEQFF.

This clone was seen only a few times. The CDR3 region has the DNA TGCGCCAGCAGCACGGGACAGGGTCGAGAGACCCAGTACTTC. It encodes CASSTGQGRETQYF. The chain recombines TRBV5-1 with TRBJ2-5; 9 bases are a match to TRBD1. Per germline, CDR1 SGHRS and CDR2 YFSETQ. The CDR3 loop spans 14 amino acids. Trimming took 4 bases from V and 4 from J; bases not matched to a gene: 5.

The V and J genes are TRBV6-5 and TRBJ2-1, with 8 bases that match TRBD2. Per the germline V gene, CDR1 is MNHEY and CDR2 is SVGAGI. The J segment lost 4 bases and the V segment lost 0 bases, leaving 5 bases of the junction unmatched. The CDR3 is 16 residues long. CDR3 nucleotides: TGTGCCAGCAGTTACTCTTCGGGGGGGCCTTACAATGAGCAGTTCTTC. This translates into CASSYSSGGPYNEQFF.

The CDR3 is CASSPWADKGSNQPQHF. DNA for the CDR3: TGTGCCAGCAGTCCCTGGGCGGACAAGGGTAGCAATCAGCCCCAGCATTTT. The chain uses TRBV6-6 and TRBJ1-5, with a possible D match to TRBD1 (5 bases). The CDR3 totals 17 residues. Deletions cut 5 bases from V and 0 bases from J, with 17 bases between. Germline V gene data show CDR1 as MNHNY and CDR2 as SVGAGI (reference sequence).

This clone was detected once. The chain has TRBV2 and TRBJ1-4, with 7 bases aligning to TRBD1. Unmatched junction bases numbered 2, after V lost 3 bases and J lost 10 bases. The CDR3 is 12 amino acids. Germline lookup yields CDR1 SNHLY and CDR2 FYNNEI. The CDR3, as DNA: TGTGCCAGCAGTGACTACAGGGGAAAACTGTTTTTT. This codes for CASSDYRGKLFF.

This chain links TRBV5-6 with TRBJ2-3, with 9 nucleotides matching TRBD1. CDR1 is SGHDT and CDR2 is YYEEEE in the germline V gene. Germline trimming cut 0 bases from V and 5 bases from J; bases unmatched to any gene: 4. The length of the CDR3 is 15 residues. CDR3 amino acids: CASSLAGTGLDTQYF. In DNA form, the CDR3 reads TGTGCCAGCAGCTTGGCGGGGACAGGGTTAGATACGCAGTATTTT.

The chain carries TRBV6-8 and TRBJ2-5; tentative D call: TRBD1 (5 bases). CDR1 MNHGY and CDR2 SAAAGT come from the germline V gene. The V end was cut by 5 bases, the J end by 4 bases, with 17 bases between. The CDR3 is 15 amino acids. CDR3 DNA: TGTGCCAGCAGTGATGCCCAGGGTCCGAGAGAGACCCAGTACTTC. Protein: CASSDAQGPRETQYF.

This clone showed up just once. This sequence joins TRBV29-1 and TRBJ1-2; possible D gene TRBD1, 5 bases. The CDR3 runs to 12 residues. Per germline, CDR1 SQVTM and CDR2 ANQGSEA. With 2 bases removed from V and 10 bases from J, the gap between germline ends came to 14 bases. In DNA form, the CDR3 reads TGCAGCGTTGAACTGGGGGACCTGGACTACACCTTC. Residues: CSVELGDLDYTF.

The chain employs TRBV27 and TRBJ2-5, with D possibly being TRBD1 (6 bases). Trimming took 0 bases from V and 5 from J, leaving 7 bases between them. From germline, CDR1 is MNHEY and CDR2 SMNVEV (reference sequence). The CDR3 loop spans 13 amino acids. Here the CDR3 DNA reads TGTGCCAGCAGTTTATCCCAGGGGGAGACCCAGTACTTC. Protein sequence: CASSLSQGETQYF.

J is TRBJ1-4 and V is TRBV9; the D is unclear. This CDR3 comprises 17 residues. The V end lost 0 bases, the J end lost 0 bases, and 12 bases lay between the germline ends. Germline V gene data show CDR1 as SGDLS and CDR2 as YYNGEE. The CDR3 DNA is TGTGCCAGCAGCGTAGGCCGGCAGTCTGCAACTAATGAAAAACTGTTTTTT. Translating it yields CASSVGRQSATNEKLFF.

The V call is TRBV7-3, the J call TRBJ1-1; D is unresolved. This CDR3 has 13 residues. Germline loops: CDR1 SGHTA, CDR2 FQGTGA. V lost 4 bases and J 4 bases, leaving 10 bases between the germline ends. The CDR3 sequence is CASSYTEGTEAFF. The CDR3, as DNA: TGTGCCAGCAGCTATACCGAGGGCACTGAAGCTTTCTTT.

This clone was recorded once. CDR3 sequence (DNA): TGTGCCAGTAGTATTCGGGACGCACGCTCTGGAAACACCATATATTTT. It is translated as CASSIRDARSGNTIYF. The rearrangement links TRBV19 to TRBJ1-3; D may be TRBD1 (5 bases). Trimming removed 3 bases from V and 0 bases from J, with 12 bases in between. Germline-derived CDR1 and CDR2 are LNHDA and SQIVND (reference sequence). This CDR3 is built from 16 residues.

The V and J genes are TRBV9 and TRBJ2-6, with 7 nucleotides matching TRBD1. Germline V gives CDR1 SGDLS, CDR2 YYNGEE. The CDR3 covers 17 residues. V lost 2 bases and J lost 2; bases outside the gene matches: 7. In DNA form, the CDR3 reads TGTGCCAGCAGCGTCGCTTTGCAGGGGGCTGGGGCCAACGTCCTGACTTTC. Translation gives CASSVALQGAGANVLTF.

The CDR3 loop reads CASSLGSAGGTYTGELFF. Here the CDR3 DNA reads TGTGCCAGCAGCTTAGGGTCCGCGGGGGGAACTTACACCGGGGAGCTGTTTTTT. The chain has TRBV7-9 and TRBJ2-2; 8 bases agree with TRBD2. CDR1 and CDR2 (germline): SEHNR, FQNEAQ (reference sequence). The CDR3 has 18 amino acids. Unmatched junction bases numbered 10, after V lost 1 base and J lost 3 bases.

V is TRBV5-1 and J is TRBJ2-2; 7 bases match TRBD2. Germline values: CDR1 SGHRS, CDR2 YFSETQ. The V and J ends lost 5 bases and 1 base, in that order; junction bases with no gene match: 2. CDR3 size: 14 residues. The CDR3 region is CASRSGMNTGELFF. The CDR3 DNA reads as TGCGCCAGCAGGAGCGGGATGAACACCGGGGAGCTGTTTTTT.

This clone has only one observation. The V gene is TRBV7-6, the J gene TRBJ1-2; no definite D call. V lost 5 bases and J lost 4, with 11 bases in between. The CDR3 sequence is 13 residues long. CDR1 and CDR2 from the germline V gene are SGHVS and FNYEAQ. The CDR3 DNA sequence: TGTGCCAGCAGCCCCGGGGTAATCTATGGCTACACCTTC. Translated, it gives CASSPGVIYGYTF.

V gene TRBV6-5 combines with J gene TRBJ2-7; D ambiguous. Per germline, CDR1 MNHEY and CDR2 SVGAGI. This CDR3 is 12 amino acids long. Trimming cost V 4 bases and J 7 bases, with 11 bases left between them. CDR3 DNA sequence: TGTGCCAGCAGTTGGGGAAGTGGTGAGCAGTACTTC. This sequence encodes CASSWGSGEQYF.

In its sample, this clone was seen once. The J gene is TRBJ1-3, the V gene TRBV6-5; unclear D gene. From germline, CDR1 is MNHEY and CDR2 SVGAGI. V shed 6 bases and J shed 0 bases, with 12 bases lying between them. The CDR3 is 15 amino acids. The CDR3 loop is CASRTTGSSGNTIYF. The DNA for the CDR3 is TGTGCCAGCAGGACGACGGGGAGCTCTGGAAACACCATATATTTT.